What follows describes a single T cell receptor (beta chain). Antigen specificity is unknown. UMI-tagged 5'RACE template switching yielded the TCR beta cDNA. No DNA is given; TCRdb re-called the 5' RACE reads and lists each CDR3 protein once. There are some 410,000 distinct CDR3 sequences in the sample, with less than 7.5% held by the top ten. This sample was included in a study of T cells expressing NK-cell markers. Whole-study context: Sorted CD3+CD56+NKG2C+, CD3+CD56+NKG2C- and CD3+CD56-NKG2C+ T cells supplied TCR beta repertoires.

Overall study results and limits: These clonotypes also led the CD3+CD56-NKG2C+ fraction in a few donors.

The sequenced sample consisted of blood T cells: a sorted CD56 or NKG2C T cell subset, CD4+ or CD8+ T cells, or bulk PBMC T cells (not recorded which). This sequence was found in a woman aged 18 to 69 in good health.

CDR3 protein: CASRSGGQETQYF. J is TRBJ2-5 and V is TRBV3-1; the D gene TCRdb calls, TRBD1, cannot be checked with no DNA. Germline CDR1 reads LGHDT; CDR2 reads YNNKEL (reference sequence). This CDR3 has 13 amino acids.